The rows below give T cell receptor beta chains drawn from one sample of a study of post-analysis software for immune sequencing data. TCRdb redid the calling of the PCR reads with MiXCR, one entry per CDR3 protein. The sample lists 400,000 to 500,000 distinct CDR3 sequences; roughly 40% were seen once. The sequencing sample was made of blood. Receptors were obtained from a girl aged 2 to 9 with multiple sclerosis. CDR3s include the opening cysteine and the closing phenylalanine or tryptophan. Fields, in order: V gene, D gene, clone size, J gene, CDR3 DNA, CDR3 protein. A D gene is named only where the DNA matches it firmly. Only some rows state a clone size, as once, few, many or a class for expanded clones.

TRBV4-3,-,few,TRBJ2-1,TGCGCCAGCAGCCAAGGGATGTCCTCCTACAATGAGCAGTTCTTC,CASSQGMSSYNEQFF
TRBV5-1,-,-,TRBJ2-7,TGCGCCAGCGGCTTGGGGGTCGACTCCTACGAGCAGTACTTC,CASGLGVDSYEQYF
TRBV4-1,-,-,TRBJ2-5,TGCGCCAGCAGCCAAGATCAAGCTTCTCCGCGCGGAAGCGGGCAGTACTTC,CASSQDQASPRGSGQYF
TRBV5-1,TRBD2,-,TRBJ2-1,TGCGCCAGCAGCGCCGGGGGACTATACAATGAGCAGTTCTTC,CASSAGGLYNEQFF
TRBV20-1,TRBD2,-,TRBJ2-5,TGCAGTGCTATCCTAGCGGTGAAAGAGACCCAGTACTTC,CSAILAVKETQYF
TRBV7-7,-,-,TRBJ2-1,TGTGCTAGCAGCTCCCCGCGACGAACTACATACAATGAGCAGTTCTTC,CASSSPRRTTYNEQFF
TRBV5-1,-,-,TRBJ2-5,TGCGCCAGCAGCTTGCAGGGCACACCCCAAGAGACCCAGTACTTC,CASSLQGTPQETQYF
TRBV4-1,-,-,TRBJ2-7,TGCGCCAGCAGCCAAGTCGAAAACAGTGGTTCCTACGAGCAGTACTTC,CASSQVENSGSYEQYF
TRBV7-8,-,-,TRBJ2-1,TGTGCCAGCCCTCGACCCGGATCCACGAACTACAATGAGCAGTTCTTC,CASPRPGSTNYNEQFF
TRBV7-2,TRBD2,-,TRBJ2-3,TGTGCCAGCAGCTTAGCCGGGACTAGCGGGGTCTTCGGGAGCACAGATACGCAGTATTTT,CASSLAGTSGVFGSTDTQYF
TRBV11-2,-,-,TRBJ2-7,TGTGCCAGCAGCTTAACAGCTTTAGCTGCCTACGAGCAGTACTTC,CASSLTALAAYEQYF
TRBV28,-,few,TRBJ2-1,TGTGCCAGCAGTTTAGACTCAACGGGCCACAATGAGCAGTTCTTC,CASSLDSTGHNEQFF
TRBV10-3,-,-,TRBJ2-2,TGTGCCACGCTGGCTGGACAGACCGGCGGGGAGCTGTTTTTT,CATLAGQTGGELFF
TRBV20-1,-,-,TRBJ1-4,TGCAGTGCTAGGGCAGGGGCATATGAAAAACTGTTTTTT,CSARAGAYEKLFF
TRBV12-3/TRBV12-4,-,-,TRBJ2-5,TGTGCCAGCAGTTTCCAGGGTACGGAGACCCAGTACTTC,CASSFQGTETQYF
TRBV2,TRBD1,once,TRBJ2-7,TGTGCCAGAGGACAGGGCTACGAGCAGTACTTC,CARGQGYEQYF
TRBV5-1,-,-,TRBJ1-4,TGCGCCAGCAGCTTGGACGTCTATAATGAAAAACTGTTTTTT,CASSLDVYNEKLFF
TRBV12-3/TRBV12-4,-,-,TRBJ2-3,TGTGCCAGCAGTCCAGGGTGGGACACCACAGATACGCAGTATTTT,CASSPGWDTTDTQYF
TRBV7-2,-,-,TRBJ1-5,TGTGCCAGCAGCTTAAGTTTAGGGAGTAGCAATCAGCCCCAGCATTTT,CASSLSLGSSNQPQHF
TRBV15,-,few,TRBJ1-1,TGTGCCACCAGCAGAGATAGTATCTTCGGACTTGAAGCTTTCTTT,CATSRDSIFGLEAFF
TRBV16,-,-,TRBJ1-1,TGTGCCAGCAGCCAATATTTAACATCGGCCAGACGAAAATACACTGAAGCTTTCTTT,CASSQYLTSARRKYTEAFF
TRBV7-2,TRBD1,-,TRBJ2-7,TGTGCCAGCAGGTTCGTCGGGACAGCTTACGAGCAGTACTTC,CASRFVGTAYEQYF
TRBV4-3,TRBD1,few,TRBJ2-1,TGCGCCAGCAGCCAAGATTGGGGACAGGGGGCCTACAATGAGCAGTTCTTC,CASSQDWGQGAYNEQFF
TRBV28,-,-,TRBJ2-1,TGTGCCAGCAGTTTTTTCGCCGGGAGTTCCTCCTACAATGAGCAGTTCTTC,CASSFFAGSSSYNEQFF
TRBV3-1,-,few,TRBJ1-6,TGTGCCAGCAAGCAGGGTGGGGATTCACCCCTCCACTTT,CASKQGGDSPLHF
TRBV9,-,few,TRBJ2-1,TGTGCCAGCAGCGTAGGTCCAGGGGAGCAGTTCTTC,CASSVGPGEQFF